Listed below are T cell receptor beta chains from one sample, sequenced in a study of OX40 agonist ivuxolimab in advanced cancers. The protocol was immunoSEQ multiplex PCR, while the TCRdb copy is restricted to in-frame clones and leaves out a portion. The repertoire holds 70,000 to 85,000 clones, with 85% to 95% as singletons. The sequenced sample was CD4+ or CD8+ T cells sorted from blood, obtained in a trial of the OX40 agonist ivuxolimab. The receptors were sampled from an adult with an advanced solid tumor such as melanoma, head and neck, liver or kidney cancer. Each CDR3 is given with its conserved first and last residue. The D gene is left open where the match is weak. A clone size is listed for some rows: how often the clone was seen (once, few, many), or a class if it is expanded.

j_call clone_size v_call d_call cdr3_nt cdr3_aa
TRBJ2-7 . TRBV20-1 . TGCAGCGCCTTTCGGTACGAGCAGTACTTC CSAFRYEQYF
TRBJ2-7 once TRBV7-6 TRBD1 TGTGCCAGCAGCTTAGCGAGACAGGGGGCCTACGAGCAGTACTTC CASSLARQGAYEQYF
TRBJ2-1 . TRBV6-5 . TGTGCCAGCACCCCAAGGACAACCCACATTGAGCAGTTCTTC CASTPRTTHIEQFF
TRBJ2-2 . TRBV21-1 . TGTGCCAGCAGCAAAGGACGACAGGGAGGGAGTGGCACCGGGGAGCTGTTTTTT CASSKGRQGGSGTGELFF
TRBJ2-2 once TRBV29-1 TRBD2 TGCAGCGCGGGTGTGGGAGGGCCCGGGGAGCTGTTTTTT CSAGVGGPGELFF
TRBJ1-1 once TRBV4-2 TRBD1 TGTGCCAGCAGCCAAGGGCAGGGGGGACACACTGAAGCTTTCTTT CASSQGQGGHTEAFF
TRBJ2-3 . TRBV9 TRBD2 TGTGCCAGCAGCGTAGCGGCTAGCGGGAGGGTATCGCAGTATTTT CASSVAASGRVSQYF
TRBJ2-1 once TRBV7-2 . TGTGCCAGCAGCTTAGGATGGAATGAGCAGTTCTTC CASSLGWNEQFF
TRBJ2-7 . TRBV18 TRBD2 TGTGCCAGCTCACCACCTAGCGGGAGTGGCGAGCAGTACTTC CASSPPSGSGEQYF
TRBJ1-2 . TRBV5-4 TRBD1 TGTGCCAGCAGCTTTGGACAGGAAACTGATGGCTACACCTTC CASSFGQETDGYTF